The sequence of this TCR beta chain was determined in a study of T cell responses to AZD1222 COVID-19 vaccine. Method: immunoSEQ multiplex PCR; TCRdb's copy keeps in-frame clones and lacks some. Of approximately 100,000 clones in the sample, about 92% were seen once. Study conclusions and caveats: Nearly half of unique spike-specific TCRs reportedly avoided B.1.351 and B.1.1.7 mutated regions. Elevations in Spike-specific TCR breadth and depth followed administration of two AZD1222 doses. Donors skewed white British and female; clonal diversity was possibly underestimated. The study found vaccine-associated CD4 TCRs spanning spike, dominant at 160-218 and 743-854.

With respect to this clone: What it binds is not known.

CDR1 is LNHDA and CDR2 is SQIVND in the germline V gene (reference sequence). The CDR3 length is 15 residues. Trimming cost V 7 bases and J 4 bases; bases outside gene matches: 4. Here the sequenced sample was peripheral blood, taken on day 0 of AZD1222 vaccination. This clonotype was sampled from an adult in good health. The chain is built from TRBV19 and TRBJ2-1; TRBD2 agrees at 13 bases. The CDR3 sequence is CASKWTSGSYNEQFF. Written as DNA, the CDR3 is TGTGCCAGTAAGTGGACTAGCGGGAGTTACAATGAGCAGTTCTTC.